By sample share, the clone carrying this T cell receptor beta chain is medium-sized. This entry is derived from a study of circulating CD8 cells and anti-PD-1 response in melanoma. Trimming removed 9 bases from V and 5 bases from J, with 13 bases in between. Germline V gene data show CDR1 as LNHDA and CDR2 as SQIVND (reference sequence). This CDR3 region has 12 residues. From live CD3+CD8+TCRalphabeta+ cells, four PD-1 and/or TIGIT subsets were sorted. Using around 15 ng of total RNA, TCR libraries were made with the QIAseq Immune Repertoire TCR panel. TCRdb re-called the reads with MiXCR, one entry per CDR3 protein. The table lists hundreds of distinct CDR3 sequences, around 7.1% of them singletons, with roughly two thirds in the top ten.

The V and J genes are TRBV19 and TRBJ1-2, with TRBD1 as a possible D gene (6 bases). Sequencing used CD8+ T cells from PBMCs, obtained at baseline or after one month of anti-PD-1 therapy (not recorded which). This clonotype was obtained from a human donor with melanoma. In DNA form, the CDR3 reads TGTGCCAGCAGGGGATTCCTGTATGGCTACACCTTC. Translation: CASRGFLYGYTF.